The clone carrying this T cell receptor (beta chain) was detected many times. Antigen unknown. The sample comes from a study of identical twins. Trimming removed 4 bases at V and 6 bases at J, with 8 bases between. The CDR3 has 12 amino acids. Germline values: CDR1 SGHRS, CDR2 YFSETQ. Template switching, a step in the protocol, added a universal primer site, and cDNA carried unique molecular identifiers. TCRdb redid the calling of the 5' RACE reads with MiXCR, one entry per CDR3 protein. The sample lists 650,000 to 800,000 distinct CDR3 sequences, 8.5% to 9.5% occurring once. Everyone who donated was a healthy Caucasian. General study results and limits: The abundant beta clonotypes from cord blood had fewer insertions, and memory repertoires had none of this.

These same data were also listed under a study on yellow fever vaccine responses in identical twins. That report notes: Reportedly, the response of twins' T cells to the vaccine seemed partly convergent, partly personalized.

The sequence was obtained from a woman under 30 in good health. Source material: PBMCs. The chain joins TRBV5-1 to TRBJ2-1; D uncertain. The CDR3 sequence: CASSLQSNEQFF. The CDR3 region has the DNA TGCGCCAGCAGCCTACAGAGCAATGAGCAGTTCTTC.